This T cell receptor (beta chain) stems from a study of T cells in Graves' hyperthyroidism and ophthalmopathy. V was cut by 0 bases and J by 5 bases, with 11 bases left in between. CDR1 is WNHNN, CDR2 SYGVQD, per germline (reference sequence). The CDR3 has 14 amino acids. There were TCR beta CDR3 regions amplified from RNA transcripts. The HTBI set primed first-round TCR CDR3 RT-PCR. One entry per CDR3 protein, called by TCRdb with MiXCR from the multiplex PCR reads. Of roughly 650,000 distinct CDR3 sequences listed, about 16% are singletons. Source material: blood. The chain has TRBV10-1 and TRBJ2-7; tentative D call: TRBD2 (5 bases). The clonotype comes from a woman aged 40 to 55 with Graves' ophthalmopathy. The CDR3 coding sequence is TGCGCCAGCAGTGAGTCAGGAGAGGGCCACGAGCAGTACTTC. Translating it yields CASSESGEGHEQYF.